This TCR beta chain was sequenced for a study of siplizumab effects on memory and regulatory T cells. Looked up from germline, CDR1 is SGDLS and CDR2 is YYNGEE. Trimming took 0 bases from V and 6 from J, leaving 4 bases between them. The CDR3 is 12 residues long. Profiling relied on immunoSEQ multiplex PCR, and the TCRdb table lists in-frame clones only, not all of them. The sample holds over 95,000 clones, over 85% seen once. This clonotype was obtained from a human donor in good health. Input material: non-Treg CD4+ T cells sorted from blood. V is TRBV9 and J is TRBJ2-1; no firm D call. This chain's CDR3 is CASSVESNEQFF. CDR3 sequence (DNA): TGTGCCAGCAGCGTAGAGTCCAATGAGCAGTTCTTC. Using reference TRBV9 and TRBJ2-1 for the parts outside the CDR3, the full variable domain is DSGVTQTPKHLITATGQRVTLRCSPRSGDLSVYWYQQSLDQGLQFLIQYYNGEERAKGNILERFSAQQFPDLHSELNLSSLELGDSALYFCASSVESNEQFFGPGTRLTVL.